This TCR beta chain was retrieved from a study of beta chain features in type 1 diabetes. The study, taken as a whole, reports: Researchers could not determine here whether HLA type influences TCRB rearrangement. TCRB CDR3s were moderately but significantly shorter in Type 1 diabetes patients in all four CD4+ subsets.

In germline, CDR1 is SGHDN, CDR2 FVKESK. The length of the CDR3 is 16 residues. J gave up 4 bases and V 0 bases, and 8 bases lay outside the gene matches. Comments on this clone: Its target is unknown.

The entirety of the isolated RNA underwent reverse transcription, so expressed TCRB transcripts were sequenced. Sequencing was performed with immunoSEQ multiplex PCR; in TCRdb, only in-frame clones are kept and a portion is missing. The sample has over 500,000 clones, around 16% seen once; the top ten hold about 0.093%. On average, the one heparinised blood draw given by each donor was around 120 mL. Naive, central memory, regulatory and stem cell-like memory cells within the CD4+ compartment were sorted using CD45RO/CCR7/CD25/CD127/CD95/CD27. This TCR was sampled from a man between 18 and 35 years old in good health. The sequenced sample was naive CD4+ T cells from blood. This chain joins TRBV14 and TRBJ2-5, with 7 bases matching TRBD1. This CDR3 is CASSQDKGAAVETQYF. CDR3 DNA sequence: TGTGCCAGCAGCCAAGATAAGGGGGCTGCGGTAGAGACCCAGTACTTC. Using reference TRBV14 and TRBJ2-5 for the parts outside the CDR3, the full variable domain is EAGVTQFPSHSVIEKGQTVTLRCDPISGHDNLYWYRRVMGKEIKFLLHFVKESKQDESGMPNNRFLAERTGGTYSTLKVQPAELEDSGVYFCASSQDKGAAVETQYFGPGTRLLVL.